Below, 4 T cell receptor beta chains from the same sample are listed, as sequenced in a study of blood T cell repertoires in COVID-19. The protocol was immunoSEQ multiplex PCR, while the TCRdb copy is restricted to in-frame clones and leaves out a portion. The sample has 210,000 or so clones; around four fifths are singletons. Input material: peripheral blood. The receptors were gathered from a human donor in a cohort sampled during active COVID-19.

The chain joins TRBV5-4 to TRBJ2-5; 8 bases match TRBD2. This CDR3 is built from 15 residues. The V gene's germline CDR1 is SGHNT and CDR2 YYREEE (reference sequence). V shed 4 bases, J shed 5 bases, and the junction held 10 bases outside the gene matches. The CDR3 DNA follows: TGTGCCAGCAGCCCACCTCGGGGGGGCGGGGAGACCCAGTACTTC. Protein product: CASSPPRGGGETQYF.

The V and J genes are TRBV2 and TRBJ1-2; weak D call: TRBD1 (5 bases). In germline, CDR1 is SNHLY, CDR2 FYNNEI. This CDR3 comprises 13 residues. V dropped 4 bases and J dropped 5 bases, with 11 bases sitting between them. CDR3: CASSAETVYGYTF. The CDR3 DNA follows: TGTGCCAGCAGTGCGGAGACAGTTTATGGCTACACCTTC.

This chain connects TRBV27 to TRBJ1-5; unclear D gene. The CDR3 is 13 residues long. Trimming removed 5 bases at V and 7 bases at J, with 12 bases between. CDR1 is MNHEY and CDR2 is SMNVEV in the germline V gene (reference sequence). CDR3 sequence: CASSPYPRQPQHF. CDR3 nucleotide sequence: TGTGCCAGCAGTCCTTACCCCCGGCAGCCCCAGCATTTT.

The chain uses TRBV10-3 and TRBJ2-7; 7 bases fit TRBD1. The ends lost 3 bases at V and 0 bases at J; junction bases unmatched: 2. Germline lookup yields CDR1 ENHRY and CDR2 SYGVKD. This CDR3 has 14 residues. CDR3 region: CAISEWDSSYEQYV. The CDR3 DNA is TGTGCCATCAGTGAATGGGACAGCTCCTACGAGCAGTACGTC.